The 27 T cell receptor beta chains below were found in one sample sequenced in a study of cytomegalovirus exposure and HLA in healthy donors. Amplification used 60 Vbeta primers and 13 Jbeta primers. This table comes from immunoSEQ multiplex PCR, and its TCRdb copy is limited to in-frame clones, with some not included. This sample has roughly 110,000 clones, with around 80% found just once. The sequenced sample consisted of PBMCs. The receptor set was obtained from a man aged 55 to 69 in good health and CMV-seronegative.

The DNA of the CDR3 is TGTGCCAGTAGCATACAGGGGATAGGAAATGGCTACACCTTC. It yields the protein CASSIQGIGNGYTF. The rearrangement links TRBV19 to TRBJ1-2; TRBD1 matches at 7 bases. Trimming took 6 bases from V and 6 from J; bases not matched to a gene: 10. This CDR3 is 14 amino acids long. Germline CDR1 and CDR2: LNHDA and SQIVND (reference sequence).

The chain has TRBV7-2 and TRBJ1-1, with D uncertain. Germline loops: CDR1 SGHTA, CDR2 FQGNSA. CDR3 length: 14 residues. The V end was cut by 2 bases, the J end by 4 bases, with 11 bases between. Here the CDR3 reads CASSLLAGFTEAFF. The CDR3, as DNA: TGTGCCAGCAGCTTACTGGCCGGGTTCACTGAAGCTTTCTTT.

The sample holds one count of this clone. J is TRBJ2-7 and V is TRBV30, with 10 positions matching TRBD1. The ends lost 2 bases at V and 3 bases at J; junction bases unmatched: 4. The CDR3 is made up of 14 amino acids. CDR1 and CDR2 from the germline V gene are GTSNPN and SVGIG (reference sequence). The CDR3 DNA follows: TGTGCCTGGAGTCCCCGGGACAGGGGCTACGAGCAGTACTTC. The encoded protein is CAWSPRDRGYEQYF.

The rearrangement links TRBV27 to TRBJ2-2; 7 nucleotides match TRBD2. J gave up 7 bases and V 3 bases, and 14 bases lay outside the gene matches. Germline V gene sequence: CDR1 MNHEY, CDR2 SMNVEV (reference sequence). CDR3 length: 17 residues. This chain's CDR3 is CASSFGRTRGRGGELFF. The CDR3 DNA sequence: TGTGCCAGCAGTTTTGGACGGACTAGGGGTCGGGGCGGGGAGCTGTTTTTT.

The genes are TRBV7-8 and TRBJ2-1; 9 nucleotides agree with TRBD1. Germline V gene lookup returns CDR1 SGHVS and CDR2 FQNEAQ. CDR3 size: 16 residues. V lost 5 bases to trimming and J lost 4 bases; unmatched junction nucleotides: 9. CDR3 coding DNA: TGTGCCAGCAGCCAAACCGCCGGGACAGGGTACAATGAGCAGTTCTTC. This codes for CASSQTAGTGYNEQFF.

The count of this clone is one. The V gene is TRBV5-1, the J gene TRBJ2-2; TRBD1 agrees at 7 bases. Trimming at V came to 2 bases and at J to 1 base, leaving 2 bases not matched to a gene. This CDR3 has 15 residues. CDR1 is SGHRS and CDR2 is YFSETQ in the germline V gene. CDR3 sequence (DNA): TGCGCCAGCAGCTTCGGACAGGAGAACACCGGGGAGCTGTTTTTT. It yields the protein CASSFGQENTGELFF.

This chain links TRBV7-2 with TRBJ2-5, with 9 positions matching TRBD2. The CDR3 length is 14 residues. Germline-derived CDR1 and CDR2 are SGHTA and FQGNSA. With 5 bases clipped from V and 3 bases from J, the junction kept 4 bases outside the gene matches. In nucleotides, the CDR3 is TGTGCCAGCAGCCTATCTAGCGGGGAAGAGACCCAGTACTTC. Translating it yields CASSLSSGEETQYF.

V and J are TRBV6-6 and TRBJ2-2, with D uncertain. This CDR3 comprises 14 residues. Trimming left V 0 bases short and J 6 bases short, with 8 bases between. Germline V gene lookup returns CDR1 MNHNY and CDR2 SVGAGI (reference sequence). The CDR3 DNA follows: TGTGCCAGCAGTTACTCGCGAGGAGCCGGGGAGCTGTTTTTT. It translates to CASSYSRGAGELFF.

V usage is TRBV7-2 and J usage is TRBJ1-6, with D maybe TRBD1 (5 bases). Germline V CDR1 and CDR2: SGHTA, FQGNSA. V lost 5 bases, J lost 9 bases, and 11 bases lay in between. This CDR3 has 13 residues. The CDR3 loop is CASSPGPGSPLHF. The CDR3 DNA sequence: TGTGCCAGCAGCCCAGGGCCGGGTTCACCCCTCCACTTT.

The genes are TRBV6-6 and TRBJ1-2; TRBD1 aligns across 7 bases. The V and J ends lost 6 bases and 3 bases, in that order; junction bases with no gene match: 7. The CDR3 has 14 amino acids. CDR1 and CDR2 from the germline V gene are MNHNY and SVGAGI (reference sequence). Here the CDR3 DNA reads TGTGCCAGCAGACGGGCCGGGACAGACTATGGCTACACCTTC. Translation gives CASRRAGTDYGYTF.

This chain links TRBV5-5 with TRBJ2-6; TRBD1 is a possible D gene (5 bases). The CDR3 loop spans 17 amino acids. V was shortened by 2 bases and J by 0 bases, with 12 bases between the two germline ends. CDR1 and CDR2 (germline): SGHKS, YYEKEE (reference sequence). CDR3 loop: CASSLKGSSSGANVLTF. In DNA form, the CDR3 reads TGTGCCAGCAGCTTAAAGGGGTCGAGCTCTGGGGCCAACGTCCTGACTTTC.

The V call is TRBV2, the J call TRBJ2-3; TRBD1 is a possible D gene (7 bases). V was cut by 7 bases and J by 4 bases, with 12 bases left in between. CDR3 length equals 13 residues. CDR1 and CDR2 from the germline V gene are SNHLY and FYNNEI. In nucleotides, the CDR3 is TGTGCCAGCACAGGGGGGTTGGCAGATACGCAGTATTTT. Its protein is CASTGGLADTQYF.

The gene calls are TRBV19 and TRBJ1-4; 10 positions agree with TRBD1. Germline trimming cut 4 bases from V and 7 bases from J; bases unmatched to any gene: 12. Germline V gene data show CDR1 as LNHDA and CDR2 as SQIVND (reference sequence). The CDR3 is 17 residues long. Here the CDR3 reads CASSSRDRGGGGEKLFF. As DNA, the CDR3 is TGTGCCAGTAGTAGCCGGGACAGGGGCGGCGGTGGTGAAAAACTGTTTTTT.

V and J are TRBV5-1 and TRBJ1-6; 7 positions match TRBD1. The CDR3 covers 15 residues. In germline, CDR1 is SGHRS, CDR2 YFSETQ. The V segment lost 2 bases and the J segment 4 bases; nucleotides outside the gene matches: 3. For the CDR3, the DNA is TGCGCCAGCAGCTTAACGGGACAGTATAATTCACCCCTCCACTTT. It yields the protein CASSLTGQYNSPLHF.

A word on this clone: The sample has other DNA sequences that encode this CDR3 too. The chain joins TRBV7-2 to TRBJ1-6; 9 bases are a match to TRBD1. The germline V gene encodes CDR1 SGHTA and CDR2 FQGNSA. This CDR3 has 15 amino acids. V trimming: 3 bases; J trimming: 7 bases; junction bases outside the gene matches: 4. The CDR3 DNA follows: TGTGCCAGCAGCTTTGGGACAGGGCTAAATTCACCCCTCCACTTT. As protein: CASSFGTGLNSPLHF. Based on the CDR3 plus reference TRBV7-2 and TRBJ1-6, the full variable domain is GAGVSQSPSNKVTEKGKDVELRCDPISGHTALYWYRQSLGQGLEFLIYFQGNSAPDKSGLPSDRFSAERTGGSVSTLTIQRTQQEDSAVYLCASSFGTGLNSPLHFGNGTRLTVT.

The chain links TRBV9 to TRBJ2-2; perhaps TRBD2 as D (5 bases). The V and J ends lost 7 bases and 7 bases respectively, with 11 bases between them. Per germline, CDR1 SGDLS and CDR2 YYNGEE. The CDR3 covers 12 residues. This CDR3 is CASAKRDGELFF. In DNA, the CDR3 is TGTGCCAGCGCCAAGAGGGACGGGGAGCTGTTTTTT.

This clone was counted a single time. The rearrangement links TRBV13 to TRBJ2-7; 11 bases align to TRBD2. This CDR3 contains 14 residues. The trim removed 7 bases at V and 5 bases at J, leaving 7 bases unmatched. The germline gives CDR1 PRHDT, CDR2 FYEKMQ (reference sequence). CDR3 bases: TGTGCCAGCACCCTAGCGGGGGGATTCAACGAGCAGTACTTC. Translation: CASTLAGGFNEQYF.

The chain recombines TRBV29-1 with TRBJ2-3; TRBD2 agrees at 12 bases. Germline CDR1 reads SQVTM; CDR2 reads ANQGSEA. The CDR3 is 14 residues long. After removal of 4 bases from V and 2 bases from J, the junction contained 1 base not matched to a gene. The CDR3 loop reads CSVGTSGDTDTQYF. The CDR3 DNA sequence: TGCAGCGTTGGGACTAGCGGGGACACAGATACGCAGTATTTT.

The chain employs TRBV30 and TRBJ2-3, with D tentatively TRBD1 (7 bases). This CDR3 has 11 residues. Germline V gives CDR1 GTSNPN, CDR2 SVGIG (reference sequence). The V gene lost 5 bases and the J gene lost 8 bases, with 11 bases spanning the gap. The CDR3 nucleotides read TGTGCCTGGGGGACAGCGGGTACGCAGTATTTT. Protein sequence: CAWGTAGTQYF.

The V call is TRBV7-2, the J call TRBJ1-1; 7 nucleotides line up with TRBD1. Germline CDR1 is SGHTA and CDR2 is FQGNSA. This CDR3 has 13 amino acids. V shed 4 bases, J shed 5 bases, and the junction held 4 bases outside the gene matches. This CDR3 is CASSSTGRTEAFF. The DNA of the CDR3 is TGTGCCAGCAGCTCGACAGGGCGAACTGAAGCTTTCTTT.

The chain uses TRBV28 and TRBJ1-1; D is unresolved. The length of the CDR3 is 12 residues. The germline V gene has CDR1 MDHEN and CDR2 SYDVKM. Trimming left V 6 bases short and J 5 bases short, with 10 bases between. The CDR3 DNA sequence: TGTGCCAGCAGGTCGTCGGTGACTGAAGCTTTCTTT. It yields the protein CASRSSVTEAFF.

The rearrangement joins TRBV5-6 to TRBJ1-1, with D unresolved. Germline values: CDR1 SGHDT, CDR2 YYEEEE. This CDR3 has 15 amino acids. Trimming cost V 4 bases and J 0 bases, with 13 bases left between them. The CDR3, as DNA: TGTGCCAGCAGCCCCCCGCTAAGCATGAACACTGAAGCTTTCTTT. This gives the protein CASSPPLSMNTEAFF.

The rearrangement uses TRBV4-3 and TRBJ2-7, with D possibly matching TRBD2 (7 bases). V dropped 5 bases and J dropped 6 bases, with 26 bases sitting between them. CDR3 length: 17 residues. CDR1 is LGHNA, CDR2 YSLEER, per germline. The chain's CDR3 is CASSGRCGGPLWREQYV. The CDR3, as DNA: TGCGCCAGCAGCGGGCGCTGCGGGGGCCCTCTTTGGCGCGAGCAGTACGTC.

In its sample, this clone was seen once. The chain joins TRBV5-4 to TRBJ1-1, with D unresolved. Trimming took off 7 bases at V and 0 bases at J, with 10 bases between the two ends. The CDR3 is 13 amino acids. The V gene's germline CDR1 is SGHNT and CDR2 YYREEE (reference sequence). CDR3 nucleotide sequence: TGTGCCAGCCGACGAGGGTTGAACACTGAAGCTTTCTTT. It is translated as CASRRGLNTEAFF.

As for this clone: Its ends do not fully match the called genes, so a read error is possible. This specimen includes other DNA sequences encoding the same CDR3. This chain joins TRBV30 and TRBJ1-6; a weak D match, TRBD1 (6 bases). This CDR3 contains 12 residues. Per the germline V gene, CDR1 is GTSNPN and CDR2 is SVGIG (reference sequence). CDR3 region: CAWGQYNSPLHF. The CDR3 DNA reads as TGTGCCTGGGGACAGTATAATTCGCCCCTCCACTTT.

This clone was seen a handful of times. The chain combines TRBV18 with TRBJ1-2; 8 bases fit TRBD1. Germline CDR1 is KGHSH and CDR2 is LQKENI. The CDR3 runs 13 residues. After removal of 3 bases from V and 6 bases from J, the junction contained 3 bases not matched to a gene. DNA for the CDR3: TGTGCCAGCTCACCGTCGGACAGGGATGGCTACACCTTC. This gives the protein CASSPSDRDGYTF.

The V call is TRBV18, the J call TRBJ2-7; possible D gene TRBD2, 5 bases. With 4 bases removed from V and 0 bases from J, the gap between germline ends came to 7 bases. This CDR3 contains 13 residues. Germline CDR1 and CDR2: KGHSH and LQKENI. Here the CDR3 DNA reads TGTGCCAGCTCACTCGGGAACTCCTACGAGCAGTACGTC. It is translated as CASSLGNSYEQYV.